Below are 20 T cell receptor beta chains sequenced from a single sample in a study of human versus mouse CDR3 diversity and MHC coevolution. Sequenced by immunoSEQ multiplex PCR; TCRdb stores in-frame clones only, minus some. The table has more than 55,000 clones, roughly 94% seen once; the top ten hold 18%. The material sequenced was naive CD4+ T cells from blood. Subset in this sample: CD45RO-negative CD62L-positive naive CD4 T cells. Receptors were obtained from a person between 60 and 70 years old in good health.

V usage is TRBV27 and J usage is TRBJ1-3; 8 bases are shared with TRBD1. V lost 2 bases, J lost 4 bases, and 4 bases stayed unmatched. In germline, CDR1 is MNHEY, CDR2 SMNVEV (reference sequence). The CDR3 loop spans 15 amino acids. CDR3 bases: TGTGCCAGCAGTTTACGACAGGGGTACGGAAACACCATATATTTT. This sequence encodes CASSLRQGYGNTIYF.

The chain uses TRBV18 and TRBJ2-3, with 15 bases matching TRBD2. V was clipped by 0 bases and J by 14 bases; unmatched bases: 6. The CDR3 spans 15 residues. The germline CDR1 and CDR2 sequences are KGHSH and LQKENI. This CDR3 reads CASSPPGTSGRRAYF. CDR3 DNA sequence: TGTGCCAGCTCACCACCCGGGACTAGCGGGAGGAGGGCGTATTTT.

The chain links TRBV6-1 to TRBJ2-5; 11 bases line up with TRBD1. J was trimmed by 2 bases and V by 3 bases; bases with no gene match: 2. The CDR3 length is 15 residues. Germline V gene data show CDR1 as MNHNS and CDR2 as SASEGT. The chain's CDR3 is CASSDGTGGQETQYF. The CDR3 nucleotides read TGTGCCAGCAGTGACGGGACAGGGGGACAAGAGACCCAGTACTTC.

This sequence joins TRBV5-1 and TRBJ2-2; D uncertain. Germline assignment: CDR1 SGHRS and CDR2 YFSETQ. V lost 5 bases to trimming and J lost 1 base, with 3 bases between them. The CDR3 sequence is 12 residues long. The CDR3 coding sequence is TGCGCCAGCAGACAGAACACCGGGGAGCTGTTTTTT. Protein: CASRQNTGELFF.

The J gene is TRBJ2-1, the V gene TRBV19; 8 bases match TRBD1. V lost 3 bases, J lost 6 bases, and 16 bases stayed unmatched. CDR1 LNHDA and CDR2 SQIVND come from the germline V gene (reference sequence). This CDR3 is 18 amino acids long. DNA of the CDR3: TGTGCCAGTAGTATTCTCCGCGGATCAGGGGGCCGTTTCAATGAGCAGTTCTTC. Translating it yields CASSILRGSGGRFNEQFF.

The rearrangement uses TRBV11-2 and TRBJ1-6; TRBD1 agrees at 7 bases. This CDR3 has 15 amino acids. Trimming cost V 0 bases and J 14 bases; bases outside gene matches: 10. CDR1 is SGHAT, CDR2 FQNNGV, per germline. This CDR3 reads CASSLDFETGLSLHF. The CDR3 DNA follows: TGTGCCAGCAGCTTAGATTTCGAGACAGGGCTGTCCCTCCACTTT.

J is TRBJ1-3 and V is TRBV9, with D uncertain. CDR3 length equals 15 residues. Germline lookup yields CDR1 SGDLS and CDR2 YYNGEE. V lost 0 bases to trimming and J lost 0 bases, with 7 bases between them. The CDR3 reads CASSVGDFSGNTIYF. The CDR3 DNA reads TGTGCCAGCAGCGTAGGCGACTTCTCTGGAAACACCATATATTTT.

The CDR3, as DNA: TGTGCCAGCAGCCCGACCACTAGCGGGAGACTCTACAATGAGCAGTTCTTC. Protein product: CASSPTTSGRLYNEQFF. This chain joins TRBV5-5 and TRBJ2-1; 11 bases are a match to TRBD2. J gave up 3 bases and V 4 bases, and 9 bases lay outside the gene matches. CDR3 size: 17 residues. CDR1 is SGHKS, CDR2 YYEKEE, per germline (reference sequence).

The genes are TRBV20-1 and TRBJ1-2; the D is unclear. The CDR3 is made up of 11 amino acids. In germline, CDR1 is DFQATT, CDR2 SNEGSKA (reference sequence). V was pared by 6 bases and J by 7 bases, with 12 bases between. The CDR3 bases are TGCAGTGCGAGCGAAGGCCGTGGCTACACCTTC. Protein: CSASEGRGYTF.

The genes are TRBV19 and TRBJ2-2, with 9 bases matching TRBD2. V gave up 6 bases and J gave up 5 bases; unmatched junction bases: 4. Germline-derived CDR1 and CDR2 are LNHDA and SQIVND (reference sequence). This CDR3 contains 14 residues. Written as DNA, the CDR3 is TGTGCCAGTAGACTAGCGGGCTTGACCGGGGAGCTGTTTTTT. Protein: CASRLAGLTGELFF.

About this clone itself: The same CDR3 is also encoded by other DNA sequences in this sample. This chain joins TRBV6-1 and TRBJ2-1, with 10 bases identical to TRBD2. CDR1 and CDR2 from the germline V gene are MNHNS and SASEGT. There are 15 residues in the CDR3. V dropped 0 bases and J dropped 7; count of bases not matched to a gene: 3. The CDR3 coding sequence is TGTGCCAGCAGTGAAGCGCTAGCGGGAGTTAATGAGCAGTTCTTC. The encoded protein is CASSEALAGVNEQFF.

V usage is TRBV6-1 and J usage is TRBJ1-2, with D unclear. Between the trimmed V and J ends, which lost 2 bases and 0 bases, there was a span of 10 bases. Germline V gene data show CDR1 as MNHNS and CDR2 as SASEGT. This CDR3 spans 15 amino acids. The CDR3 bases are TGTGCCAGCAGTGAACAGGCCAGAACTAACTATGGCTACACCTTC. This sequence encodes CASSEQARTNYGYTF.

The chain is built from TRBV11-2 and TRBJ1-1; 8 nucleotides line up with TRBD1. CDR1 and CDR2 (germline): SGHAT, FQNNGV. This CDR3 has 11 residues. Unmatched junction bases numbered 1, after V lost 3 bases and J lost 10 bases. This chain's CDR3 is CASSFDRGAFF. CDR3 coding DNA: TGTGCCAGCAGCTTCGACAGGGGAGCTTTCTTT.

This chain uses TRBV18 with TRBJ2-2; TRBD1 matches at 9 bases. Germline CDR1 is KGHSH and CDR2 is LQKENI. This CDR3 has 16 amino acids. With V trimmed by 6 bases and J by 0 bases, 5 bases remained unmatched. CDR3 DNA: TGTGCCAGCTCCCGGGACAGGGTATCGAACACCGGGGAGCTGTTTTTT. Residues: CASSRDRVSNTGELFF.

V and J are TRBV7-2 and TRBJ1-5, with D hard to call. Trimming left V 2 bases short and J 2 bases short, with 7 bases between. The CDR3 is 14 residues long. Germline assignment: CDR1 SGHTA and CDR2 FQGNSA. CDR3 sequence (DNA): TGTGCCAGCAGCTTATGGCAGGGCAATCAGCCCCAGCATTTT. This gives the protein CASSLWQGNQPQHF.

The CDR3 here is CASSLGQGETQYF. The CDR3, as DNA: TGTGCCAGCAGCTTGGGACAGGGAGAGACCCAGTACTTC. The V and J genes are TRBV5-4 and TRBJ2-5; 7 nucleotides agree with TRBD1. J was trimmed by 4 bases and V by 0 bases; bases with no gene match: 0. Looked up from germline, CDR1 is SGHNT and CDR2 is YYREEE (reference sequence). The CDR3 runs to 13 residues.

V gene TRBV6-5 combines with J gene TRBJ2-1; 7 positions agree with TRBD2. The CDR3 runs to 15 residues. After removal of 5 bases from V and 3 bases from J, the junction contained 7 bases not matched to a gene. Germline V gives CDR1 MNHEY, CDR2 SVGAGI. CDR3 DNA: TGTGCCAGCAGTCCCTTGGGGGGGTTCTACAATGAGCAGTTCTTC. Its translation is CASSPLGGFYNEQFF.

The V gene is TRBV2, the J gene TRBJ2-1; 10 nucleotides align to TRBD2. Germline V lookup: CDR1 SNHLY, CDR2 FYNNEI. V was pared by 4 bases and J by 3 bases, with 3 bases of the junction left unmatched. The CDR3 has 15 amino acids. DNA of the CDR3: TGTGCCAGCAGTGTATCTAGCGGGGGCTACAATGAGCAGTTCTTC. Protein product: CASSVSSGGYNEQFF.

The chain uses TRBV7-6 and TRBJ1-4, with D uncertain. The V end lost 1 base, the J end lost 8 bases, and 14 bases lay between the germline ends. Per the germline V gene, CDR1 is SGHVS and CDR2 is FNYEAQ. The CDR3 has 15 residues. CDR3 sequence: CASSLDGRGREKLFF. CDR3 in DNA: TGTGCCAGCAGCTTAGACGGTCGTGGGAGAGAAAAACTGTTTTTT.

The chain joins TRBV5-1 to TRBJ2-3; 7 bases match TRBD2. V shed 0 bases, J shed 6 bases, and the junction held 4 bases outside the gene matches. Germline V gives CDR1 SGHRS, CDR2 YFSETQ. The CDR3 loop spans 14 amino acids. The CDR3 DNA follows: TGCGCCAGCAGCTTGGGCGGGAGCATTGATACGCAGTATTTT. Its protein is CASSLGGSIDTQYF. The complete variable domain, with remaining parts taken from reference TRBV5-1 and TRBJ2-3, reads KAGVTQTPRYLIKTRGQQVTLSCSPISGHRSVSWYQQTPGQGLQFLFEYFSETQRNKGNFPGRFSGRQFSNSRSEMNVSTLELGDSALYLCASSLGGSIDTQYFGPGTRLTVL.